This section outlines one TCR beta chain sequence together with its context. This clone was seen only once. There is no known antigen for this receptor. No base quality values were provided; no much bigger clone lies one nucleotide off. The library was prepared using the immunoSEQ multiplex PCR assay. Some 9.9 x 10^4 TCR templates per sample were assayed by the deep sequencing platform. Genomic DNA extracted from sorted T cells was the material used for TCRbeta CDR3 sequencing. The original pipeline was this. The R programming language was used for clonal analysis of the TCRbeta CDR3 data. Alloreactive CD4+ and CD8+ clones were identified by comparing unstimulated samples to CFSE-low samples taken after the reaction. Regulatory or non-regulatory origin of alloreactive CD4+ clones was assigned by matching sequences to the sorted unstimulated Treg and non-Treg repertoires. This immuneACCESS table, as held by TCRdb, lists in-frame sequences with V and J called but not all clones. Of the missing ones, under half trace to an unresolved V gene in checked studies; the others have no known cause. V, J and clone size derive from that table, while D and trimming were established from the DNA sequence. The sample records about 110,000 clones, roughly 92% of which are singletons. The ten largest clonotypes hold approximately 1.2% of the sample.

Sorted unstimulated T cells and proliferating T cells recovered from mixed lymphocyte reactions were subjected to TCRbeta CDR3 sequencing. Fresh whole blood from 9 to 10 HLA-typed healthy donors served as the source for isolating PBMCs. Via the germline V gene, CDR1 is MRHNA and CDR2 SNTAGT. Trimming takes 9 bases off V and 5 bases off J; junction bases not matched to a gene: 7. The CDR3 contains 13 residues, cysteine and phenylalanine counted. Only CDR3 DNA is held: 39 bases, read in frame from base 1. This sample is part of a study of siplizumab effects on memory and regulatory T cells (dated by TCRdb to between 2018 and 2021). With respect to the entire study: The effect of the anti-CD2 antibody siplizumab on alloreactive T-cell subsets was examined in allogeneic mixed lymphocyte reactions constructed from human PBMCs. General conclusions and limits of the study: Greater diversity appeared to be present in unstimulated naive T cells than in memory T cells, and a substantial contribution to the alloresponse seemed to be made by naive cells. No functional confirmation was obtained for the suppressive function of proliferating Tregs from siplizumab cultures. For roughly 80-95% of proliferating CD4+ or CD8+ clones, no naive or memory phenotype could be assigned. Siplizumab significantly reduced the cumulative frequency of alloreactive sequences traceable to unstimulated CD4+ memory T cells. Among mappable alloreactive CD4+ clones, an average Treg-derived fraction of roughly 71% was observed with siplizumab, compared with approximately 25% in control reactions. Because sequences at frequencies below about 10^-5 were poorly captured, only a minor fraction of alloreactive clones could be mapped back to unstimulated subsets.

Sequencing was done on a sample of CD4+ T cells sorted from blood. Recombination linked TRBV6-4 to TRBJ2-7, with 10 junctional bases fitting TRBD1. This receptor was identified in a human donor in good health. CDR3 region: CARMGQGFHEQYF. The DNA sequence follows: TGTGCCAGGATGGGACAGGGGTTCCACGAGCAGTACTTC.